Below, 5 T cell receptor beta chains from the same sample are listed, as sequenced in a study of long-term antiretroviral therapy in people with HIV. Survey-level resolution applied to immunoSEQ assay v3.0. Data came from immunoSEQ multiplex PCR; TCRdb stores just in-frame clones and leaves some out. The profile shows tens of thousands of clones, around 80% of them singletons. Sequencing was performed on unsorted PBMCs, taken 1.9 years after starting antiretroviral therapy. The receptors derive from a woman aged 50 to 65 with HIV.

V usage is TRBV4-2 and J usage is TRBJ1-4, with 7 bases aligning to TRBD1. The CDR3 length is 15 residues. The germline V gene has CDR1 LGHNA and CDR2 YNFKEQ. V lost 0 bases, J lost 7 bases, and 5 bases stayed unmatched. The CDR3 sequence is CASSQDEGASEKLFF. The CDR3 DNA follows: TGTGCCAGCAGCCAAGATGAGGGGGCGAGTGAAAAACTGTTTTTT.

The rearrangement uses TRBV5-1 and TRBJ1-6; weak D call: TRBD1 (5 bases). V lost 5 bases and J lost 10, with 13 bases in between. Germline V CDR1 and CDR2: SGHRS, YFSETQ. This CDR3 spans 13 amino acids. The CDR3 DNA sequence: TGCGCCAGCAGTCCCCAGGGTGGGTCACCCCTCCACTTT. Translating it yields CASSPQGGSPLHF.

The V and J genes are TRBV6-1 and TRBJ2-3; 8 bases are a match to TRBD1. This CDR3 is built from 16 residues. V trimming: 2 bases; J trimming: 2 bases; junction bases outside the gene matches: 6. Germline CDR1 and CDR2: MNHNS and SASEGT. Here the CDR3 DNA reads TGTGCCAGCAGTGAACTAGCAGGGGGCTACACAGATACGCAGTATTTT. It encodes CASSELAGGYTDTQYF.

The chain carries TRBV4-2 and TRBJ2-5; possible D gene TRBD2, 7 bases. Germline V gene data show CDR1 as LGHNA and CDR2 as YNFKEQ. The CDR3 is 16 residues long. Trimming took 0 bases from V and 5 from J, leaving 16 bases between them. CDR3 amino acids: CASSQDLEGGAETQYF. In DNA form, the CDR3 reads TGTGCCAGCAGCCAAGATCTTGAGGGGGGGGCGGAGACCCAGTACTTC.

V usage is TRBV20-1 and J usage is TRBJ1-4; possibly TRBD1 for D (5 bases). Trimming pared 7 bases from V and 8 bases from J, leaving 11 bases between. In germline, CDR1 is DFQATT, CDR2 SNEGSKA (reference sequence). CDR3 length: 11 amino acids. The CDR3 coding sequence is TGCAGTGGGGGCGGGGAAGAAAAACTGTTTTTT. It encodes CSGGGEEKLFF.